The 16 T cell receptor beta chains given below trace back to one sample, sequenced in a study of vaccination effects on CD4 cells after COVID-19. The table came from immunoSEQ multiplex PCR; TCRdb's copy has only in-frame clones and leaves some out. The sample has about 41,000 clones; approximately 80% are singletons. No antigen is known for these receptors. The ViraFEST assay expanded antigen-specific CD4+ T cells with viral peptide pools before sequencing. Investigators separated out CD4+ T cells once approximately 9 days of culture had passed. The vaccine recipients had no prior SARS-CoV-2 infection, with negative nucleocapsid antibodies. The specimen was CD4+ T cells from PBMCs cultured with HCoV-NL63 spike peptides, collected before COVID-19 vaccination. The receptors here all came from a human donor who received a COVID-19 vaccine.

This chain connects TRBV7-9 to TRBJ1-3; D perhaps matches TRBD1 (6 bases). Germline CDR1 reads SEHNR; CDR2 reads FQNEAQ (reference sequence). The germline V and J ends were trimmed by 5 bases and 0 bases, with 17 bases remaining between them. This CDR3 contains 17 residues. CDR3 protein: CASSQSGQLSSGNTIYF. CDR3 coding DNA: TGTGCCAGCAGCCAATCGGGACAATTAAGCTCTGGAAACACCATATATTTT.

The chain employs TRBV6-5 and TRBJ1-2; tentative D call: TRBD1 (6 bases). CDR1 is MNHEY, CDR2 SVGAGI, per germline. The CDR3 is 16 residues long. V gave up 0 bases and J gave up 7 bases, with 18 bases separating them. The CDR3 spells CASSYSIIGRGIGYTF. CDR3 sequence (DNA): TGTGCCAGCAGTTACTCGATCATCGGCAGGGGTATTGGCTACACCTTC.

The chain uses TRBV9 and TRBJ1-2, with unresolved D. Germline V gives CDR1 SGDLS, CDR2 YYNGEE. This CDR3 contains 15 residues. The V gene lost 0 bases and the J gene lost 4 bases, with 13 bases spanning the gap. This chain's CDR3 is CASSVAQTQTYGYTF. The CDR3 DNA follows: TGTGCCAGCAGCGTAGCACAGACTCAAACCTATGGCTACACCTTC.

V usage is TRBV29-1 and J usage is TRBJ1-2, with no clear D. The CDR3 is 12 amino acids. The V end lost 4 bases, the J end lost 4 bases, and 10 bases lay between the germline ends. Looked up from germline, CDR1 is SQVTM and CDR2 is ANQGSEA. The CDR3 region has the DNA TGCAGCGTTGCCGGATCGGGCTATGGCTACACCTTC. It encodes CSVAGSGYGYTF.

The chain employs TRBV9 and TRBJ2-2; TRBD2 matches at 12 bases. V gave up 4 bases and J gave up 1 base; unmatched junction bases: 2. CDR1 and CDR2 from the germline V gene are SGDLS and YYNGEE. The CDR3 length is 16 residues. The CDR3: CASSSGLAGNTGELFF. CDR3 sequence (DNA): TGTGCCAGCAGCTCGGGACTAGCGGGGAACACCGGGGAGCTGTTTTTT.

The chain joins TRBV18 to TRBJ2-5; maybe TRBD2 (5 bases). Trimming took 3 bases from V and 3 from J, leaving 14 bases between them. The CDR3 has 15 amino acids. Germline V gene data show CDR1 as KGHSH and CDR2 as LQKENI. CDR3 in amino acids: CASSPQSGAEETQYF. The DNA of the CDR3 is TGTGCCAGCTCACCTCAATCCGGAGCGGAAGAGACCCAGTACTTC. The variable domain in full, with the rest retrieved from reference TRBV18 and TRBJ2-5, is NAGVMQNPRHLVRRRGQEARLRCSPMKGHSHVYWYRQLPEEGLKFMVYLQKENIIDESGMPKERFSAEFPKEGPSILRIQQVVRGDSAAYFCASSPQSGAEETQYFGPGTRLLVL.

The chain recombines TRBV5-1 with TRBJ1-5; 9 bases fit TRBD1. Looked up from germline, CDR1 is SGHRS and CDR2 is YFSETQ. The J segment lost 5 bases and the V segment lost 4 bases, leaving 7 bases of the junction unmatched. The CDR3 runs 15 residues. The CDR3 reads CASSPGQGWDQPQHF. The CDR3 bases are TGCGCCAGCAGCCCGGGACAGGGTTGGGATCAGCCCCAGCATTTT.

This rearrangement joins TRBV3-1 (or the pseudogene TRBV3-2) to TRBJ1-1, with D perhaps matching TRBD1 (5 bases). This CDR3 has 17 residues. Trimming cost V 0 bases and J 7 bases, with 21 bases left between them. Germline V CDR1 and CDR2: LGHDT, YNNKEL (reference sequence). CDR3: CASSQDPRFQGTGEAFF. The CDR3 nucleotides are TGTGCCAGCAGCCAAGATCCACGGTTCCAGGGCACGGGTGAAGCTTTCTTT.

The chain combines TRBV27 with TRBJ2-5, with TRBD2 matching 9 bases. Germline V lookup: CDR1 MNHEY, CDR2 SMNVEV (reference sequence). V was pared by 4 bases and J by 5 bases, with 11 bases of the junction left unmatched. The CDR3 extends over 16 amino acids. The CDR3 DNA reads as TGTGCCAGCAGTTACCTTCTGGCGGGGGGGGTCGAGACCCAGTACTTC. Its protein is CASSYLLAGGVETQYF.

The J gene is TRBJ2-2, the V gene TRBV5-1, with 7 bases that match TRBD1. Per germline, CDR1 SGHRS and CDR2 YFSETQ. Trimming took 0 bases from V and 6 from J; bases not matched to a gene: 2. The CDR3 totals 14 residues. CDR3 loop: CASSLDRGAGELFF. The DNA of the CDR3 is TGCGCCAGCAGCTTGGACAGGGGAGCCGGGGAGCTGTTTTTT.

This sequence joins TRBV6-5 and TRBJ1-2; 9 bases agree with TRBD1. The V and J ends lost 4 bases and 1 base, in that order; junction bases with no gene match: 4. Germline V gene sequence: CDR1 MNHEY, CDR2 SVGAGI. CDR3 length: 15 amino acids. CDR3 region: CASSSRDRVNYGYTF. CDR3 bases: TGTGCCAGCAGTTCCCGGGACAGGGTTAACTATGGCTACACCTTC.

This clone is a singleton in its sample. The genes are TRBV5-4 and TRBJ2-3; 7 bases align to TRBD1. V dropped 0 bases and J dropped 1; count of bases not matched to a gene: 5. Germline-derived CDR1 and CDR2 are SGHNT and YYREEE (reference sequence). The CDR3 totals 16 residues. The DNA for the CDR3 is TGTGCCAGCAGCTTGGACAGGGGAACCGGCACAGATACGCAGTATTTT. It specifies CASSLDRGTGTDTQYF.

CDR3 residues: CAISESMGGTGNTIYF. The CDR3 bases are TGTGCCATCAGTGAGTCGATGGGGGGAACTGGAAACACCATATATTTT. The chain is built from TRBV10-3 and TRBJ1-3; a possible D gene is TRBD1 (5 bases). V was shortened by 0 bases and J by 2 bases, with 11 bases between the two germline ends. This CDR3 is built from 16 residues. In germline, CDR1 is ENHRY, CDR2 SYGVKD.

DNA for the CDR3: TGCGCCAGCAGCCCCGGGACAGGTCCCTACGAGCAGTACGTC. It specifies CASSPGTGPYEQYV. The chain recombines TRBV5-1 with TRBJ2-7, with 8 bases lining up with TRBD1. Germline-derived CDR1 and CDR2 are SGHRS and YFSETQ. The CDR3 has 14 residues. The V and J ends lost 4 bases and 2 bases, in that order; junction bases with no gene match: 5.

The genes are TRBV30 and TRBJ2-4, with TRBD2 matching 9 bases. The germline V gene has CDR1 GTSNPN and CDR2 SVGIG (reference sequence). Germline trimming cut 3 bases from V and 4 bases from J; bases unmatched to any gene: 4. The CDR3 runs 14 residues. Here the CDR3 DNA reads TGTGCCTGGAGAGAGCGGGGGGCTAAAAACATTCAGTACTTC. Protein sequence: CAWRERGAKNIQYF.

The chain recombines TRBV5-1 with TRBJ2-1; D might be TRBD2 (6 bases). Germline CDR1 is SGHRS and CDR2 is YFSETQ. With 1 base removed from V and 6 bases from J, the gap between germline ends came to 14 bases. The CDR3 sequence is 15 residues long. Here the CDR3 reads CASSLLTSSINEQFF. CDR3 coding DNA: TGCGCCAGCAGCTTGCTAACTAGCTCGATCAATGAGCAGTTCTTC.